Presented here are 11 T cell receptor beta chains from one specimen sequenced in a study of blood T cell repertoires in COVID-19 (dated by TCRdb to about 2020). The library came from the immunoSEQ multiplex PCR assay. As stored in TCRdb, this immuneACCESS dataset retains in-frame rearrangements with V and J assigned. A fraction of the clones does not appear; measured against another copy, unresolved V genes explain less than half of the discrepancy, and the remainder lacks a known reason. This sample holds approximately 260,000 clones; around 85% were observed only once. The ten largest make up over 3% of the sample. Sequencing was done on a sample of peripheral blood. These receptors originate from a woman aged 40-49 years with active or convalescent COVID-19.

The chain recombines TRBV29-1 with TRBJ1-2; a possible D gene is TRBD1 (6 bases). Trimming left V 3 bases short and J 4 bases short, with 9 bases between. This CDR3 has 12 residues. Per germline, CDR1 SQVTM and CDR2 ANQGSEA. The DNA for the CDR3 is TGCAGCGTTGACCCAGGGGCCTATGGCTACACCTTC. Protein product: CSVDPGAYGYTF.

The J gene is TRBJ1-4, the V gene TRBV27, with D maybe TRBD1 (5 bases). The length of the CDR3 is 15 residues. Trimming stripped 7 bases from V and 8 bases from J, with 20 bases between. Germline values: CDR1 MNHEY, CDR2 SMNVEV (reference sequence). The CDR3 DNA follows: TGTGCCAGCAATCCGCGGGGACGTGGAGACGAAAAACTGTTTTTT. Residues: CASNPRGRGDEKLFF.

The chain uses TRBV2 and TRBJ2-2; D call uncertain. Per the germline V gene, CDR1 is SNHLY and CDR2 is FYNNEI. V gave up 5 bases and J gave up 0 bases, with 7 bases separating them. The CDR3 has 14 residues. The CDR3 protein is CASSYTTNTGELFF. The CDR3 DNA is TGTGCCAGCAGTTACACTACGAACACCGGGGAGCTGTTTTTT. Looking up the rest from reference TRBV2 and TRBJ2-2 gives the full variable domain: EPEVTQTPSHQVTQMGQEVILRCVPISNHLYFYWYRQILGQKVEFLVSFYNNEISEKSEIFDDQFSVERPDGSNFTLKIRSTKLEDSAMYFCASSYTTNTGELFFGEGSRLTVL.

This sequence joins TRBV27 and TRBJ1-2, with 8 positions matching TRBD1. The length of the CDR3 is 12 residues. Germline CDR1 is MNHEY and CDR2 is SMNVEV (reference sequence). Trimming at V came to 5 bases and at J to 6 bases, leaving 2 bases not matched to a gene. CDR3 in amino acids: CASSPDRDGYTF. The CDR3 nucleotides are TGTGCCAGCAGTCCGGACAGGGATGGCTACACCTTC.

This chain uses TRBV7-3 with TRBJ1-1; perhaps TRBD1 as D (5 bases). In germline, CDR1 is SGHTA, CDR2 FQGTGA. The CDR3 has 16 amino acids. V gave up 5 bases and J gave up 5 bases, with 21 bases separating them. CDR3 loop: CASSPRGGVGLTEAFF. CDR3 in DNA: TGTGCCAGCAGCCCCCGGGGGGGGGTCGGGTTAACTGAAGCTTTCTTT.

The chain carries TRBV2 and TRBJ2-1; 8 bases are shared with TRBD1. The junction had 6 bases not matched to a gene; V was cut back by 6 bases and J by 5 bases. CDR3 length: 14 amino acids. The V gene's germline CDR1 is SNHLY and CDR2 FYNNEI. CDR3 loop: CASRGDRNNNEQFF. CDR3 bases: TGTGCCAGCAGGGGGGACAGGAACAACAATGAGCAGTTCTTC.

The genes are TRBV5-6 and TRBJ1-6; 10 bases align to TRBD1. Per germline, CDR1 SGHDT and CDR2 YYEEEE. The V and J ends lost 7 bases and 3 bases, in that order; junction bases with no gene match: 7. This CDR3 contains 16 residues. CDR3 nucleotides: TGTGCCAGCGGAATAAGGACAGGGGGCTATAATTCACCCCTCCACTTT. It is translated as CASGIRTGGYNSPLHF.

This rearrangement joins TRBV5-6 to TRBJ2-5; D is possibly TRBD1 (7 bases). This CDR3 comprises 14 residues. Trimming stripped 0 bases from V and 8 bases from J, with 14 bases between. CDR1 and CDR2 (germline): SGHDT, YYEEEE. The CDR3 loop reads CASSLVPGGRTQYF. CDR3 DNA: TGTGCCAGCAGCTTGGTGCCAGGGGGGAGAACCCAGTACTTC.

The V and J genes are TRBV2 and TRBJ1-2; maybe TRBD1 (6 bases). This CDR3 spans 14 amino acids. The germline gives CDR1 SNHLY, CDR2 FYNNEI. Trimming shortened V by 6 bases and J by 3 bases, and 14 bases separated the two germline ends. The CDR3 sequence is CASSFDRSYYGYTF. The CDR3 bases are TGTGCCAGCAGCTTTGACAGGTCCTACTATGGCTACACCTTC.

This rearrangement joins TRBV11-2 to TRBJ2-7; 8 nucleotides agree with TRBD1. CDR3 length: 14 amino acids. Looked up from germline, CDR1 is SGHAT and CDR2 is FQNNGV. The J segment lost 3 bases and the V segment lost 7 bases, leaving 8 bases of the junction unmatched. The CDR3 DNA follows: TGTGCCAGCACCACCCTAGGGACAGGCTACGAGCAGTACTTC. This encodes CASTTLGTGYEQYF.

This clone was seen only a few times. V usage is TRBV6-5 and J usage is TRBJ1-6; TRBD1 might be the D (6 bases). This CDR3 comprises 12 residues. Germline lookup yields CDR1 MNHEY and CDR2 SVGAGI. Between the trimmed V and J ends, which lost 8 bases and 4 bases, there was a span of 6 bases. The CDR3 coding sequence is TGTGCCAGCGGACAGTATAATTCACCCCTCCACTTT. It yields the protein CASGQYNSPLHF.